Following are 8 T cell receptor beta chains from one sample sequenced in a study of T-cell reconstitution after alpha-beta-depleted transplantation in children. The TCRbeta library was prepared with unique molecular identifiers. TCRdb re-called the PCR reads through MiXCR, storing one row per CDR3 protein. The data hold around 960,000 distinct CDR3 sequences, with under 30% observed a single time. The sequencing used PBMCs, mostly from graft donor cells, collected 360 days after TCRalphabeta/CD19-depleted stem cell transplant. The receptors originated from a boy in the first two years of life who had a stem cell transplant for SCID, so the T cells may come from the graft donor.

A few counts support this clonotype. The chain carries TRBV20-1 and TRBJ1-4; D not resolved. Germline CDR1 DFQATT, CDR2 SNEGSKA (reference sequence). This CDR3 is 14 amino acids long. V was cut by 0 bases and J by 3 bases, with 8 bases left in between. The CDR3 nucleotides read TGCAGTGCTAGAGATCCCCTCCCTAATGAAAAACTGTTTTTT. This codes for CSARDPLPNEKLFF.

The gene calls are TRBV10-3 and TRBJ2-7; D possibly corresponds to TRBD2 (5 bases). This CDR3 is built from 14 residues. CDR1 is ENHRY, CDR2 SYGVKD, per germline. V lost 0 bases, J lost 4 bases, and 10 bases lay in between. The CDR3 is CAISESDYRYEQYF. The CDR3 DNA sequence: TGTGCCATCAGTGAGTCCGACTACCGATACGAGCAGTACTTC.

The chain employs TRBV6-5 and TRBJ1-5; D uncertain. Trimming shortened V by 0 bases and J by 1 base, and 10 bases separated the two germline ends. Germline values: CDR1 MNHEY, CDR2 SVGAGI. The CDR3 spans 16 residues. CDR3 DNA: TGTGCCAGCAGTTACTCACGGCGTTCCAGCAATCAGCCCCAGCATTTT. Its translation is CASSYSRRSSNQPQHF.

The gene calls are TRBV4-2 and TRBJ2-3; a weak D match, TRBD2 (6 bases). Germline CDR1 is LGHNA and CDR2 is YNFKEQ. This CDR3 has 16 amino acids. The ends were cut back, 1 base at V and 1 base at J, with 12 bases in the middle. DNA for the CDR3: TGTGCCAGCAGCCAAGCGCGGGGTGGGGGCACAGATACGCAGTATTTT. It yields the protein CASSQARGGGTDTQYF.

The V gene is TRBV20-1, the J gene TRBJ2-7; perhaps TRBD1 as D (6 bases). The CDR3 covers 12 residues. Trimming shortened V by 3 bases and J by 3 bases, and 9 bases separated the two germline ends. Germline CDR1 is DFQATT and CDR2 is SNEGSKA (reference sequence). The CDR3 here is CSASGQLYEQYF. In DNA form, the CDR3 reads TGCAGTGCTAGTGGACAGCTCTACGAGCAGTACTTC.

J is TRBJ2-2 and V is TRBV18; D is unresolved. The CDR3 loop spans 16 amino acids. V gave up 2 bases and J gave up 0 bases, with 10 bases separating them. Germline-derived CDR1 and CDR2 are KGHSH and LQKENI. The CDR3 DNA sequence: TGTGCCAGCTCACCATCTACACTTCCGAACACCGGGGAGCTGTTTTTT. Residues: CASSPSTLPNTGELFF.

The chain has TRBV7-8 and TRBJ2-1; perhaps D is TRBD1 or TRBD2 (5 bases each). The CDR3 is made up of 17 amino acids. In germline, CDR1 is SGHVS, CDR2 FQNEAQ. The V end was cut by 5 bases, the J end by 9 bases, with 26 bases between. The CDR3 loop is CASSISGTQKGPIEQFF. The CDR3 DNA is TGTGCCAGCAGCATCTCCGGGACGCAGAAGGGGCCGATTGAGCAGTTCTTC.

In nucleotides, the CDR3 is TGTGCCAGCAGCTCCGCTAGCGGGAAGCCCAATGAGCAGTTCTTC. It yields the protein CASSSASGKPNEQFF. This rearrangement joins TRBV5-5 to TRBJ2-1; 9 nucleotides line up with TRBD2. CDR3 length: 15 amino acids. CDR1 and CDR2 from the germline V gene are SGHKS and YYEKEE (reference sequence). The V gene end was trimmed by 3 bases and the J gene end by 6 bases; junction bases not matched to a gene: 7.